The 20 T cell receptor beta chains listed next were all sequenced from one sample in a study of blood T cell repertoires in COVID-19. Data came from immunoSEQ multiplex PCR; TCRdb stores just in-frame clones and leaves some out. The sample carries 250,000 to 400,000 clones, 87% recorded once. Specimen: PBMCs or T cells enriched from blood (not recorded which). The origin of the receptors is a woman in her 30s who had recovered from COVID-19.

The rearrangement joins TRBV12-5 to TRBJ1-1, with D tentatively TRBD1 (5 bases). The CDR3 contains 13 residues. Germline CDR1 reads LGHNT; CDR2 reads FRNRAP. The V end lost 3 bases, the J end lost 3 bases, and 8 bases lay between the germline ends. The CDR3 sequence: CASGFWGDTEAFF. The CDR3 DNA reads as TGTGCTAGTGGTTTTTGGGGGGACACTGAAGCTTTCTTT. Full variable domain (missing parts from reference TRBV12-5 and TRBJ1-1): DARVTQTPRHKVTEMGQEVTMRCQPILGHNTVFWYRQTMMQGLELLAYFRNRAPLDDSGMPKDRFSAEMPDATLATLKIQPSEPRDSAVYFCASGFWGDTEAFFGQGTRLTVV.

This clone was recorded only once. This chain links TRBV7-2 with TRBJ1-2, with D perhaps TRBD1 (6 bases). CDR1 and CDR2 (germline): SGHTA, FQGNSA. The CDR3 length is 14 residues. The V and J ends lost 7 bases and 5 bases respectively, with 17 bases between them. This chain's CDR3 is CASTQGPTGYGYTF. For the CDR3, the DNA is TGTGCCAGCACCCAGGGGCCCACAGGGTATGGCTACACCTTC.

V gene TRBV27 combines with J gene TRBJ2-5, with 8 bases that match TRBD2. Trimming took 0 bases from V and 1 from J; bases not matched to a gene: 1. The V gene's germline CDR1 is MNHEY and CDR2 SMNVEV (reference sequence). The CDR3 is made up of 15 amino acids. DNA for the CDR3: TGTGCCAGCAGTTTATCGCGGGGGGTCCAAGAGACCCAGTACTTC. This gives the protein CASSLSRGVQETQYF.

This clone was seen only a few times. The chain joins TRBV7-2 to TRBJ1-4; D is unresolved. V lost 2 bases to trimming and J lost 11 bases, with 15 bases between them. The CDR3 has 14 amino acids. Germline lookup yields CDR1 SGHTA and CDR2 FQGNSA. CDR3 amino acids: CASSLTLQLGKLFF. In DNA, the CDR3 is TGTGCCAGCAGCTTAACCCTACAACTAGGGAAACTGTTTTTT.

Here the CDR3 reads CASSQEATQYF. In DNA form, the CDR3 reads TGCGCCAGCAGCCAAGAAGCTACGCAGTATTTT. V is TRBV4-3 and J is TRBJ2-3; D is undetermined. V was trimmed by 0 bases and J by 8 bases, leaving 3 bases between them. This CDR3 region has 11 residues. CDR1 is LGHNA, CDR2 YSLEER, per germline.

The CDR3 DNA is TGCGCCAGCAGTTGGGGTCGTGGCGGGAGCGAGCAGTTCTTC. It specifies CASSWGRGGSEQFF. J is TRBJ2-1 and V is TRBV5-1; TRBD2 aligns across 7 bases. The CDR3 contains 14 residues. Germline CDR1 is SGHRS and CDR2 is YFSETQ. V lost 5 bases to trimming and J lost 10 bases; unmatched junction nucleotides: 12. Filled out from reference TRBV5-1 and TRBJ2-1, the complete variable domain reads KAGVTQTPRYLIKTRGQQVTLSCSPISGHRSVSWYQQTPGQGLQFLFEYFSETQRNKGNFPGRFSGRQFSNSRSEMNVSTLELGDSALYLCASSWGRGGSEQFFGPGTRLTVL.

V and J are TRBV3-1 (or the pseudogene TRBV3-2) and TRBJ1-3; 7 bases map to TRBD1. Looked up from germline, CDR1 is LGHDT and CDR2 is YNNKEL (reference sequence). The CDR3 sequence is 16 residues long. The V gene end was trimmed by 5 bases and the J gene end by 5 bases; junction bases not matched to a gene: 12. The CDR3 DNA reads as TGTGCCAGCAGCGCCCGACAGGGATTCTTCCGAAACACCATATATTTT. This translates into CASSARQGFFRNTIYF.

V is TRBV30 and J is TRBJ2-2; 7 bases match TRBD1. Germline CDR1 is GTSNPN and CDR2 is SVGIG (reference sequence). V shed 3 bases, J shed 4 bases, and the junction held 8 bases outside the gene matches. This CDR3 has 15 amino acids. The CDR3 DNA is TGTGCCTGGAGAGACTCCAACAGGGGCACCGGGGAGCTGTTTTTT. Amino acid sequence: CAWRDSNRGTGELFF.

V is TRBV5-1 and J is TRBJ1-5, with D possibly TRBD1 on 5 matching bases. Germline values: CDR1 SGHRS, CDR2 YFSETQ. This CDR3 is 14 amino acids long. Trimming cost V 4 bases and J 4 bases, with 12 bases left between them. CDR3 residues: CASSLWGDNQPQHF. CDR3 nucleotide sequence: TGCGCCAGCAGCCTGTGGGGGGATAATCAGCCCCAGCATTTT.

The CDR3 sequence is CASSKGRGFNEQFF. CDR3 nucleotides: TGTGCCAGCAGCAAAGGCAGGGGCTTCAATGAGCAGTTCTTC. V usage is TRBV21-1 and J usage is TRBJ2-1; the listed D gene, TRBD1, was not tested against the DNA. TRBV21-1 counts as a pseudogene. The CDR3 contains 14 residues.

Remarks on this clone: One junction end does not reproduce the germline sequence, and a read error may be involved. V gene TRBV28 combines with J gene TRBJ1-2; 7 bases agree with TRBD1. Germline CDR1 is MDHEN and CDR2 is SYDVKM. This CDR3 spans 14 amino acids. This chain's CDR3 is CASSRLAGTARGSF. CDR3 coding DNA: TGTGCCAGCAGTCGATTAGCGGGGACAGCCCGTGGGTCCTTC.

Only one count was recorded for this clone. V is TRBV4-1 and J is TRBJ2-7, with 9 nucleotides matching TRBD1. The CDR3 is made up of 14 amino acids. V lost 6 bases and J lost 5; bases outside the gene matches: 8. The V gene's germline CDR1 is MGHRA and CDR2 YSYEKL. CDR3 sequence: CASRAGTGLHEQYF. Written as DNA, the CDR3 is TGCGCCAGCAGGGCCGGGACAGGGCTTCACGAGCAGTACTTC.

This clone was counted once. This chain uses TRBV7-6 with TRBJ1-2; no clear D. The CDR3 is 15 residues long. Per germline, CDR1 SGHVS and CDR2 FNYEAQ. Trimming shortened V by 0 bases and J by 4 bases, and 12 bases separated the two germline ends. The CDR3: CASSLAAGLSYGYTF. The CDR3 region has the DNA TGTGCCAGCAGCTTAGCGGCGGGGTTAAGCTATGGCTACACCTTC.

This clone was seen just once. The chain combines TRBV6-2 or TRBV6-3 with TRBJ2-2, with 8 bases matching TRBD1. Germline lookup yields CDR1 MNHEY and CDR2 SVGEGT. CDR3 length equals 15 residues. J was trimmed by 5 bases and V by 5 bases; bases with no gene match: 7. The CDR3 here is CASSLDRGQTGELFF. In nucleotides, the CDR3 is TGTGCCAGCAGTCTCGACAGGGGTCAGACCGGGGAGCTGTTTTTT.

The chain employs TRBV6-2 or TRBV6-3 and TRBJ2-2; 8 bases agree with TRBD1. Germline V gene lookup returns CDR1 MNHEY and CDR2 SVGEGT. V gave up 5 bases and J gave up 0 bases; unmatched junction bases: 11. The CDR3 covers 18 residues. The CDR3 DNA follows: TGTGCCAGCAGTAAACGGACAGGGCGATCCTCGAACACCGGGGAGCTGTTTTTT. This sequence encodes CASSKRTGRSSNTGELFF.

As regards this clone: In the same sample, other DNA sequences code for this CDR3. The chain couples TRBV5-1 to TRBJ1-1; 8 nucleotides agree with TRBD1. CDR3 length: 14 amino acids. The V gene end was trimmed by 3 bases and the J gene end by 2 bases; junction bases not matched to a gene: 3. Germline-derived CDR1 and CDR2 are SGHRS and YFSETQ. This CDR3 reads CASSSGQGNTEAFF. CDR3 DNA: TGCGCCAGCAGCTCAGGACAGGGAAACACTGAAGCTTTCTTT.

This clone has a handful of counts. J is TRBJ1-2 and V is TRBV27; TRBD1 matches at 7 bases. Germline lookup yields CDR1 MNHEY and CDR2 SMNVEV (reference sequence). The CDR3 consists of 15 residues. Losses at the gene ends were 1 base for V and 3 bases for J; bases not matched to a gene: 5. The CDR3 loop reads CASSLFFGQDYGYTF. The CDR3 DNA reads TGTGCCAGCAGTTTATTTTTTGGACAGGACTATGGCTACACCTTC.

The gene calls are TRBV7-2 and TRBJ2-7; 10 nucleotides align to TRBD2. The V gene's germline CDR1 is SGHTA and CDR2 FQGNSA. The CDR3 sequence is 15 residues long. The V gene end was trimmed by 5 bases and the J gene end by 4 bases; junction bases not matched to a gene: 8. CDR3 in amino acids: CASSQSGGAGYEQYF. The CDR3, as DNA: TGTGCCAGCAGCCAAAGCGGGGGGGCCGGGTACGAGCAGTACTTC.

This chain uses TRBV3-1 (or the pseudogene TRBV3-2) with TRBJ2-5; 11 bases are a match to TRBD2. Germline trimming cut 4 bases from V and 4 bases from J; bases unmatched to any gene: 8. Germline V gene data show CDR1 as LGHDT and CDR2 as YNNKEL (reference sequence). The length of the CDR3 is 16 residues. CDR3 nucleotides: TGTGCCAGCAGCCCGGGCGAGCTAGCGGGGGGAGAGACCCAGTACTTC. This encodes CASSPGELAGGETQYF.

The chain carries TRBV20-1 and TRBJ1-2; the D gene is possibly TRBD1 (6 bases). V lost 3 bases to trimming and J lost 8 bases, with 10 bases between them. The CDR3 totals 11 residues. Per germline, CDR1 DFQATT and CDR2 SNEGSKA (reference sequence). The CDR3 protein is CSASRGEGYTF. CDR3 DNA sequence: TGCAGTGCTAGCAGGGGTGAAGGCTACACCTTC.